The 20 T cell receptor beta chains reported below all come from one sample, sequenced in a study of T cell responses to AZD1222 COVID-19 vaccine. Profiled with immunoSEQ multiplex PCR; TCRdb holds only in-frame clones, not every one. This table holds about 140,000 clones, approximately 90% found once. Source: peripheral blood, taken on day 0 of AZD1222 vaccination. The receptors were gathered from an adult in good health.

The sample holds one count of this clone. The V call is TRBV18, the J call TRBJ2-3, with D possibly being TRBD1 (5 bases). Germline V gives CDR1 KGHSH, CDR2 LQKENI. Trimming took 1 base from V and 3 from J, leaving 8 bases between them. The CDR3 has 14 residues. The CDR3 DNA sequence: TGTGCCAGCTCACCACAAAAGGGGACAGATACGCAGTATTTT. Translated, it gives CASSPQKGTDTQYF.

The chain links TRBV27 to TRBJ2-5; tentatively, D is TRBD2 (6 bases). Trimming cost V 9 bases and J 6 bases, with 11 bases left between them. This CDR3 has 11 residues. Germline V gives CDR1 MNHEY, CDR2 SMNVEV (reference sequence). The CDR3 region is CASGGIQTQYF. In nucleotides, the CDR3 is TGTGCCAGTGGGGGGATACAGACCCAGTACTTC.

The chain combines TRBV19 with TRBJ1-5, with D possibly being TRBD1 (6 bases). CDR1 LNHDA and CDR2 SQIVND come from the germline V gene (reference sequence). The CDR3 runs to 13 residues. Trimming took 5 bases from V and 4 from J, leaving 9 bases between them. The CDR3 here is CASSVQGNQPQHF. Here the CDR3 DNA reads TGTGCCAGTAGTGTACAGGGAAATCAGCCCCAGCATTTT.

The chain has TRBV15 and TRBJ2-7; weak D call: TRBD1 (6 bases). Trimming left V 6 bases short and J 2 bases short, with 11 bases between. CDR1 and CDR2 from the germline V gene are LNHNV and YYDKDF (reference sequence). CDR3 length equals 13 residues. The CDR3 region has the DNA TGTGCCACCAGGGCGAGGGGGACCTACGAGCAGTACTTC. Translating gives CATRARGTYEQYF. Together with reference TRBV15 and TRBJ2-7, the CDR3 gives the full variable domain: DAMVIQNPRYQVTQFGKPVTLSCSQTLNHNVMYWYQQKSSQAPKLLFHYYDKDFNNEADTPDNFQSRRPNTSFCFLDIRSPGLGDTAMYLCATRARGTYEQYFGPGTRLTVT.

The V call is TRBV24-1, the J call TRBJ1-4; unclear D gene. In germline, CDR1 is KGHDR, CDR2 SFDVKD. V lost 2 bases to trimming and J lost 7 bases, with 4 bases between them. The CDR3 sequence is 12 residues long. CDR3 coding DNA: TGTGCCACCAGTGATTACGGTGAAAAACTGTTTTTT. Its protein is CATSDYGEKLFF.

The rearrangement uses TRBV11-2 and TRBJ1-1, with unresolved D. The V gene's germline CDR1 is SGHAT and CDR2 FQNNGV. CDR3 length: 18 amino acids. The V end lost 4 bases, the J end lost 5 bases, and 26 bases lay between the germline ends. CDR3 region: CASSYPPWGIKKSTEAFF. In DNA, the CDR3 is TGTGCCAGCAGCTACCCCCCGTGGGGAATTAAAAAGAGTACTGAAGCTTTCTTT.

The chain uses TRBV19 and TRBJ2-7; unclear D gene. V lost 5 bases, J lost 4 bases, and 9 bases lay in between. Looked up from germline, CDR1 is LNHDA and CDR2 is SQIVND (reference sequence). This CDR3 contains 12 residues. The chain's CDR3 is CASSSGLYEQYF. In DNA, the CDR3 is TGTGCCAGTAGTTCTGGATTGTACGAGCAGTACTTC.

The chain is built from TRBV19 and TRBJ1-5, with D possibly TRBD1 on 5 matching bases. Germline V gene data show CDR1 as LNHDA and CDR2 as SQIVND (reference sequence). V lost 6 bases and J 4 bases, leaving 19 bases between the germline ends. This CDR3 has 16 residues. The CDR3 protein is CASRPGTPFSNQPQHF. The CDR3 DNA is TGTGCCAGTAGGCCCGGGACGCCCTTTTCGAATCAGCCCCAGCATTTT.

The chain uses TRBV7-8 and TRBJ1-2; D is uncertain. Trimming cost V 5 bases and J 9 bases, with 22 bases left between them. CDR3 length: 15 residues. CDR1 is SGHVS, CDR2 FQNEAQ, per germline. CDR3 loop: CASSPSATLEASYTF. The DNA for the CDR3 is TGTGCCAGCAGCCCCAGCGCAACCCTAGAAGCTAGCTACACCTTC.

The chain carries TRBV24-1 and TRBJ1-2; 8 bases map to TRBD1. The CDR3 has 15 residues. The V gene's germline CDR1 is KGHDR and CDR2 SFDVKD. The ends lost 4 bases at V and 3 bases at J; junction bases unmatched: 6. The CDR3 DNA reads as TGTGCCACCAGTGACAGGACAGGGAGGGACTATGGCTACACCTTC. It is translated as CATSDRTGRDYGYTF.

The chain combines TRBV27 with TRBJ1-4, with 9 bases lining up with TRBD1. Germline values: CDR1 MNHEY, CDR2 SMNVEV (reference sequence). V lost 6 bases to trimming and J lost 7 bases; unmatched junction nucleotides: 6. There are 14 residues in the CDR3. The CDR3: CASRRTGDFEKLFF. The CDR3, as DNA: TGTGCCAGCAGGCGGACAGGGGACTTTGAAAAACTGTTTTTT.

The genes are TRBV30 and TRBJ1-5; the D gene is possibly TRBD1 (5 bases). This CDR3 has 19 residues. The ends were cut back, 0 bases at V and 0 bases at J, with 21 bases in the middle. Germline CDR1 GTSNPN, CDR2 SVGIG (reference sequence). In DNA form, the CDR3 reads TGTGCCTGGAGTGTAGGAGGGGACGGAGGATTTTATAGCAATCAGCCCCAGCATTTT. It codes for CAWSVGGDGGFYSNQPQHF.

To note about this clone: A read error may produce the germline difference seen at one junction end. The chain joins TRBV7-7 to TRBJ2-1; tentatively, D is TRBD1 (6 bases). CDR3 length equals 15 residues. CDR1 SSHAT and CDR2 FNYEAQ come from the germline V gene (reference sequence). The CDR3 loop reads CASSPMGSGDNEQFF. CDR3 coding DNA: TGTGCTAGCAGTCCTATGGGGTCAGGGGACAATGAGCAGTTCTTC.

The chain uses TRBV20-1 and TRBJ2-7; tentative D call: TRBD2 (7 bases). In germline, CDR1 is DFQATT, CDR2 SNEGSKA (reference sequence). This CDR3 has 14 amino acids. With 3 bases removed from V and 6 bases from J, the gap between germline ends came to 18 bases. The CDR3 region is CSASGGRESGEQYF. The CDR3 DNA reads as TGCAGTGCTAGTGGGGGGCGGGAGTCGGGCGAGCAGTACTTC.

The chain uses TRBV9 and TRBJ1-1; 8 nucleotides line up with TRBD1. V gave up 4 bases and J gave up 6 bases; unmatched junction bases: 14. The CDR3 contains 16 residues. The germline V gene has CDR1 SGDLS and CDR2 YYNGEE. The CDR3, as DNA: TGTGCCAGCAGCACCCCCACCTCCAGGGGGCACGCTGAAGCTTTCTTT. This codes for CASSTPTSRGHAEAFF.

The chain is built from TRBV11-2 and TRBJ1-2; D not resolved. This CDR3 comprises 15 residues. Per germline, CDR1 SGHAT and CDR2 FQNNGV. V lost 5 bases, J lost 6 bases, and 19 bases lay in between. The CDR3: CASSPRPYPHDGYTF. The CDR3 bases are TGTGCCAGCAGCCCCCGGCCCTACCCGCATGATGGCTACACCTTC.

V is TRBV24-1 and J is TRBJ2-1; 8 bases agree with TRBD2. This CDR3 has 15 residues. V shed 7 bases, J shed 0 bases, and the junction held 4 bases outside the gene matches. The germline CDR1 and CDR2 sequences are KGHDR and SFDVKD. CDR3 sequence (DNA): TGTGCCACCAGCGTCGCGGGGGGCTCCTACAATGAGCAGTTCTTC. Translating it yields CATSVAGGSYNEQFF.

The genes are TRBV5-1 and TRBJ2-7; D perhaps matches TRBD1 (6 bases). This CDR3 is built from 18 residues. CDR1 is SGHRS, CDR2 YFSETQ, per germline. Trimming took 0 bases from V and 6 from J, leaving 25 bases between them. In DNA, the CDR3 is TGCGCCAGCAGCTTGGGGGGACCGGGACACCTACCCCACGGCGAGCAGTACTTC. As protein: CASSLGGPGHLPHGEQYF.

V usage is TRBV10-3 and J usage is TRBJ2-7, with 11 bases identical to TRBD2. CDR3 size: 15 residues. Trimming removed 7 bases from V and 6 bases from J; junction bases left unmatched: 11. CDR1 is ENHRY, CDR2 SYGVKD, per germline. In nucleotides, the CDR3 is TGTGCCATCACCTCCCTAGCGGGGGGCCTGTTCGAGCAGTACTTC. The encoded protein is CAITSLAGGLFEQYF.

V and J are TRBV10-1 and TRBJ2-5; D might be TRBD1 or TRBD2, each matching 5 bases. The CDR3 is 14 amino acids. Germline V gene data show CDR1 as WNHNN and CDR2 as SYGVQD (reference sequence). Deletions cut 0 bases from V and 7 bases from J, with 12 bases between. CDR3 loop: CASSESGRGGTQYF. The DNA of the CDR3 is TGCGCCAGCAGTGAGTCGGGACGGGGTGGGACCCAGTACTTC.